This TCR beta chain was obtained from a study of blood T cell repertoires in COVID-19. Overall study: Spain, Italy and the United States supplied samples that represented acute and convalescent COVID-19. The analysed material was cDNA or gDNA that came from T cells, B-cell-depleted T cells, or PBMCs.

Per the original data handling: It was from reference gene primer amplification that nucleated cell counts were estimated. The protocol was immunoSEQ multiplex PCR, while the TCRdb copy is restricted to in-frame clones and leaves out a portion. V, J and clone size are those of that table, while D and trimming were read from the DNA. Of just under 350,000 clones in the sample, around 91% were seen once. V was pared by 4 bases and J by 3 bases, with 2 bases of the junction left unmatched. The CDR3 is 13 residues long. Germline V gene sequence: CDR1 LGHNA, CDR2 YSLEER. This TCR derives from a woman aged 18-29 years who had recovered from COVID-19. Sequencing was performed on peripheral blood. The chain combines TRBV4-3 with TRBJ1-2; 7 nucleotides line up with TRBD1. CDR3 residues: CASSLQGYYGYTF. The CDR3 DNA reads TGCGCCAGCAGCCTACAGGGGTACTATGGCTACACCTTC.